The rows below give T cell receptor beta chains drawn from one sample of a study of blood T cell repertoires in COVID-19. The method was immunoSEQ multiplex PCR; TCRdb's version includes in-frame clones alone and lacks a portion of them. Among around 25,000 clones, approximately 84% were seen once, and the ten largest hold about 18%. Source material: peripheral blood. The receptors derive from an elderly woman with acute or convalescent COVID-19. The CDR3 runs from the conserved cysteine through the conserved F or W. The size field is filled for only some rows; it gives once, few, many or a size class.

>-|TRBV7-8
CATSGRRDSLPSNYGYTF
>-|TRBV9
CASSVGQRYGYTF
>-|TRBV2
CASSVQGVNEQFF
>-|TRBV14
CASSQVLAGEQFF
>-|TRBV7-2
CASSLEVTSGGTAQYF
>-|TRBV6-5
CASSLSTGKTEAFF
>-|TRBV11-2
CASRSGFTGELFF
>few|TRBV3-1/TRBV3-2
CASSQDQGRPSEQFF
>once|TRBV5-5
CASSWSTGGTTEAFF
>-|TRBV2
CASSGRVSTGELFF
>-|TRBV18
CASSPNPRVGNTIYF